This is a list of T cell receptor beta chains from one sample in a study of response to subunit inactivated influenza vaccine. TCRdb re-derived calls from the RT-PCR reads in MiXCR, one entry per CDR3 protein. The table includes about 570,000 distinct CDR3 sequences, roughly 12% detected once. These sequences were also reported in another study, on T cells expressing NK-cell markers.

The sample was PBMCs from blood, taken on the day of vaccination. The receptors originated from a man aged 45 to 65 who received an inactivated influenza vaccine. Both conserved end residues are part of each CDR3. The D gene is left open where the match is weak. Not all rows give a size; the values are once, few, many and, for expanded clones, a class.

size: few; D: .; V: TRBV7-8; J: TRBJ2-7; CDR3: CASSARQPLPYEQYF; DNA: TGTGCCAGCAGCGCGAGACAGCCACTTCCGTACGAGCAGTACTTC
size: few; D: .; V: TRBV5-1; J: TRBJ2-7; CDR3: CASSLVGGAGYEQYF; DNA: TGCGCCAGCAGCTTGGTCGGGGGTGCAGGCTACGAGCAGTACTTC
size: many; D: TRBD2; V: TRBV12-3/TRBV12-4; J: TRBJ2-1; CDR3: CASSLTSEVNEQFF; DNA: TGTGCCAGCAGCCTCACTAGCGAGGTCAATGAGCAGTTCTTC
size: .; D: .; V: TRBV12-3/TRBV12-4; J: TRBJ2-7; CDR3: CASSPGRSRLGGYF; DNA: TGTGCCAGCAGTCCGGGCCGGAGCCGGTTAGGCGGGTACTTC
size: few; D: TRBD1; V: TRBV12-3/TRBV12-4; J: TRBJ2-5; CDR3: CASSFRDRGQETQYF; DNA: TGTGCCAGCAGTTTCCGGGACAGGGGACAAGAGACCCAGTACTTC
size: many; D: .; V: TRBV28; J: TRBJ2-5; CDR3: CASSSPGRSYQETQYF; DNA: TGTGCCAGCAGTTCCCCGGGACGCTCGTACCAAGAGACCCAGTACTTC
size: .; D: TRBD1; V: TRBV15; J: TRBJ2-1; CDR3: CATRGQGDEQFF; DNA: TGTGCCACCAGAGGACAGGGAGACGAGCAGTTCTTC
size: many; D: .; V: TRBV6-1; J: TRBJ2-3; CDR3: CASRALSRFTDTQYF; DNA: TGTGCCAGCAGGGCCCTTAGCAGATTCACAGATACGCAGTATTTT
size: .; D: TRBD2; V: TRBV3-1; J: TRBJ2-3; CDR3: CASSRWEGLRKDTQYF; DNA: TGTGCCAGCAGCCGTTGGGAGGGACTGCGTAAAGATACGCAGTATTTT
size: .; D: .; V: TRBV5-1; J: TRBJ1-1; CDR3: CASSFLGPLMNTEAFF; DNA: TGCGCCAGCAGCTTCCTAGGACCGTTGATGAACACTGAAGCTTTCTTT
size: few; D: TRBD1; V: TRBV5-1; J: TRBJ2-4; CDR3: CASSSTGTAVAKNIQYF; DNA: TGCGCCAGCAGCTCCACTGGGACAGCAGTAGCCAAAAACATTCAGTACTTC
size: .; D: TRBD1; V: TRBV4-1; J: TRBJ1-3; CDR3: CASSHYLGQGRDTIYF; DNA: TGCGCCAGCAGCCACTATCTCGGACAGGGAAGGGACACCATATATTTT
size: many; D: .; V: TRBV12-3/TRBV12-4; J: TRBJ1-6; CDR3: CASSNSYNSPLHF; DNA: TGTGCCAGCAGTAACTCCTATAATTCACCCCTCCACTTT
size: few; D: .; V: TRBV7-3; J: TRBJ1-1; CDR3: CASSASGRGEAFF; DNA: TGTGCCAGCAGCGCCTCAGGGAGAGGTGAAGCTTTCTTT
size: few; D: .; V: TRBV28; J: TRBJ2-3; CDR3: CASSLWARDTQYF; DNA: TGTGCCAGCAGTTTGTGGGCCCGGGATACGCAGTATTTT
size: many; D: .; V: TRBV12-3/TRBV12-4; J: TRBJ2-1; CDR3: CASKPREASEQFF; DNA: TGTGCCAGCAAACCAAGGGAGGCAAGTGAGCAGTTCTTC
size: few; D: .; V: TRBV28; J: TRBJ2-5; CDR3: CASSLGASYGETQYF; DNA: TGTGCCAGCAGTTTAGGGGCTAGCTATGGAGAGACCCAGTACTTC
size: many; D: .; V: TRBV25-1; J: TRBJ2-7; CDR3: CATRPGASYEQYF; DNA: TGTGCCACCCGTCCAGGGGCCTCCTACGAGCAGTACTTC
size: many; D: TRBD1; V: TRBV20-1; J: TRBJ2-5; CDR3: CSADPGQGAETQYF; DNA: TGCAGTGCAGACCCGGGACAGGGGGCGGAGACCCAGTACTTC
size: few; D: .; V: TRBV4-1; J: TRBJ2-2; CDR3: CASSQDSRGITGELFF; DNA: TGCGCCAGCAGCCAAGATTCCCGGGGTATCACCGGGGAGCTGTTTTTT
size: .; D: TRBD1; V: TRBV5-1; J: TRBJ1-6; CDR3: CASSFSGGASPLHF; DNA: TGCGCCAGCAGTTTCTCAGGGGGCGCTTCACCCCTCCACTTT
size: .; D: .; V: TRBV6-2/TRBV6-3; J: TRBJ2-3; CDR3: CASSHTITDTQYF; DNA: TGTGCCAGCAGCCACACAATAACGGATACGCAGTATTTT
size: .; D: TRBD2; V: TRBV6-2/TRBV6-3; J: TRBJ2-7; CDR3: CASRLAGGIEQYF; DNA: TGTGCCAGCAGGTTAGCGGGAGGGATCGAGCAGTACTTC
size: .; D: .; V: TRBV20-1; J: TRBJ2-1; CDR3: CSARDQILYSSYNEQFF; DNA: TGCAGTGCTAGAGATCAAATTCTATACTCCTCCTACAATGAGCAGTTCTTC
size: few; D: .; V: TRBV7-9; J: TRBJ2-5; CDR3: CASSLNGAETQYF; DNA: TGTGCCAGCAGCTTAAACGGAGCCGAGACCCAGTACTTC
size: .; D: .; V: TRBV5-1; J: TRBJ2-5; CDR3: CASSIQGGQGTQYF; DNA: TGCGCCAGCAGCATCCAGGGGGGGCAAGGGACCCAGTACTTC
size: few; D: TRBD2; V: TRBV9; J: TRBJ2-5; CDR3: CASSAILAGGETQYF; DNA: TGTGCCAGCAGCGCAATACTAGCGGGAGGAGAGACCCAGTACTTC
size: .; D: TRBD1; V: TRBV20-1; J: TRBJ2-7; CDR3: CSALGQGGGQGQYF; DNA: TGCAGTGCCCTTGGACAGGGTGGAGGGCAAGGGCAGTACTTC
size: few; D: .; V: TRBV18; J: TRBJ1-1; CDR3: CASSLEQNTEAFF; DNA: TGTGCCAGCTCACTTGAGCAGAACACTGAAGCTTTCTTT
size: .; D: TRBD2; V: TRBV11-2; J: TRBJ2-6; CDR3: CASSLDSGSWSMANVLTF; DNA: TGTGCCAGCAGCTTAGATAGCGGGAGTTGGTCTATGGCCAACGTCCTGACTTTC
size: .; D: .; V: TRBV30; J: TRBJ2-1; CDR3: CAWSGVRPYNEQFF; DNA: TGTGCCTGGAGTGGTGTCAGACCCTACAATGAGCAGTTCTTC
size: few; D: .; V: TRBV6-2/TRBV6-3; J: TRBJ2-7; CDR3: CASSYSTLELSGVRPYEQYF; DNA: TGTGCCAGCAGTTACTCGACATTGGAACTCTCAGGGGTAAGACCCTACGAGCAGTACTTC
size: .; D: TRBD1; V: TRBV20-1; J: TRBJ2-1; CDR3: CSADTGGKYNEQFF; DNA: TGCAGTGCCGACACAGGGGGCAAATACAATGAGCAGTTCTTC
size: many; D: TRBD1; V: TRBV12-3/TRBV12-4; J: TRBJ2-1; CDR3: CASSFEDRGGHEQFF; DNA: TGTGCCAGCAGTTTCGAGGACAGGGGAGGGCATGAGCAGTTCTTC
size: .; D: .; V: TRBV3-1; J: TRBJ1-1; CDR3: CASSQIEGNTEAFF; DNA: TGTGCCAGCAGCCAAATTGAAGGGAACACTGAAGCTTTCTTT
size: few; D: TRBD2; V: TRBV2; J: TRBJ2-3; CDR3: CASSEFSGSTDTQYF; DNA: TGTGCCAGCAGTGAGTTTAGCGGGAGCACAGATACGCAGTATTTT
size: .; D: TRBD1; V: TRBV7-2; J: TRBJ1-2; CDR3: CASSLAGPTGAYGYTF; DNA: TGTGCCAGCAGCTTAGCGGGCCCGACAGGGGCCTATGGCTACACCTTC
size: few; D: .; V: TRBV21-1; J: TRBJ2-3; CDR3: CASSKEGWDRDGDTQYF; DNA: TGTGCCAGCAGCAAAGAAGGATGGGACAGGGACGGAGATACGCAGTATTTT
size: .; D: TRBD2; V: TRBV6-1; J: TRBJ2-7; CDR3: CASSPAGTSGPAYEQYF; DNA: TGTGCCAGCAGCCCCGCCGGGACTAGCGGGCCAGCCTACGAGCAGTACTTC
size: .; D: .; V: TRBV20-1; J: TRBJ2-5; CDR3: CSATRFRGRQETQYF; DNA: TGCAGTGCAACCCGCTTCCGGGGGCGCCAAGAGACCCAGTACTTC
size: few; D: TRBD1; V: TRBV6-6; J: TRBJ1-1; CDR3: CASSFQGAEAFF; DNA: TGTGCCAGCAGTTTCCAGGGGGCTGAAGCTTTCTTT
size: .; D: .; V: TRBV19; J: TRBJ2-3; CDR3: CASSIRTDTQYF; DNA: TGTGCCAGTAGTATCCGGACAGATACGCAGTATTTT
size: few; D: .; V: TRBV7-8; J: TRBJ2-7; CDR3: CASSLAWEAGAHEQYF; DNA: TGTGCCAGCAGCTTAGCGTGGGAGGCAGGGGCCCACGAGCAGTACTTC
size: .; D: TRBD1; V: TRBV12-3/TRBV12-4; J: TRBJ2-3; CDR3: CASSTGTGQNTQYF; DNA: TGTGCCAGCAGTACCGGGACAGGGCAAAATACGCAGTATTTT
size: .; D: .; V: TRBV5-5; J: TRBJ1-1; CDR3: CASSKEGRNTEAFF; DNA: TGTGCCAGCAGCAAGGAGGGGAGGAACACTGAAGCTTTCTTT
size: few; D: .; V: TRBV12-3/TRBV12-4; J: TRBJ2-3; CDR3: CASSLESRVDTQYF; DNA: TGTGCCAGCAGTTTAGAATCCAGGGTTGATACGCAGTATTTT
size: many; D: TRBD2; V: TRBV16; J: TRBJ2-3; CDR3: CASSPIAGAADTQYF; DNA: TGTGCCAGCAGCCCCATAGCGGGGGCGGCAGATACGCAGTATTTT
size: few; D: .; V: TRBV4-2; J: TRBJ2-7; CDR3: CASSQDISGAYEQYF; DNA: TGTGCCAGCAGCCAAGATATCAGCGGAGCCTACGAGCAGTACTTC
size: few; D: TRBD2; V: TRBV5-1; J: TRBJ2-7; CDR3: CASSLEATSGTLEQYF; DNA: TGCGCCAGCAGCTTGGAAGCGACTAGCGGGACCCTCGAGCAGTACTTC
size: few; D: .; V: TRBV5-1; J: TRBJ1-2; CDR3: CASRISVTNYGYTF; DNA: TGCGCCAGCAGGATCTCCGTTACTAACTATGGCTACACCTTC
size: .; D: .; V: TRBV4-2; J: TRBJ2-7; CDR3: CASSQEAALGAYEQYF; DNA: TGTGCCAGCAGCCAAGAGGCGGCCCTAGGTGCCTACGAGCAGTACTTC